This T cell receptor (beta chain) was captured in a study of blood T cells in healthy people across ages. With a J-beta primer mix and a sample-barcoded 5' primer, a second PCR ran about 7 to 12 cycles. MiXCR, applied by TCRdb to the 5' RACE reads, yields one record per CDR3 protein. The sample has some 900,000 distinct CDR3 sequences, 29% seen once; the top ten hold 17%. This clonotype was observed a handful of times. The V end lost 3 bases, the J end lost 2 bases, and 10 bases lay between the germline ends. This CDR3 has 15 amino acids. Germline V CDR1 and CDR2: SEHNR, FQNEAQ (reference sequence). V and J are TRBV7-9 and TRBJ2-2; D gene uncertain. The sample consisted of blood. The receptor's source is a woman of 80 years or more in good health. CDR3 region: CASSFSLSNTGELFF. CDR3 nucleotides: TGTGCCAGCAGCTTTAGCCTATCCAACACCGGGGAGCTGTTTTTT.